The clone carrying this T cell receptor (beta chain) was found a few times. Its cognate antigen is unknown. These data come from a study of T cells after yellow fever vaccination. Study at large: In the case of low-cell-number fractions, SMART-Seq v4 Ultra Low Input was used for preparation. Study-level results: Contaminating bulk clonotypes could be abundant in FACS-sorted repertoires. The study re-detected most primary-vaccination clones after the booster (about 96% CD4, roughly 90% CD8). Relatively few clonotypes were ones that appeared in both CD4 and CD8 compartments.

V lost 3 bases and J 10 bases, leaving 9 bases between the germline ends. The CDR3 length is 11 residues. Germline CDR1 is DFQATT and CDR2 is SNEGSKA (reference sequence). TCRdb called the 5' RACE reads again in MiXCR, with one record for every CDR3 protein. The sample includes 350,000 to 450,000 distinct CDR3 sequences, around 6.5% of them seen just once. This chain connects TRBV20-1 to TRBJ2-2; maybe TRBD2 (6 bases). This receptor was taken from a man aged 25-45 years who received the YFV17D yellow fever vaccine. The sequencing here drew on PBMCs, taken 5 days after the yellow fever booster vaccination. DNA for the CDR3: TGCAGTGCTAGGGGGCGGGAGGAGCTGTTTTTT. This translates into CSARGREELFF.